This T cell receptor beta chain derives from a study of blood T cell repertoires in COVID-19. Study at large: The United States, Italy and Spain supplied acute and convalescent COVID-19 samples.

TCRdb's copy holds only in-frame clones and misses some; the assay was immunoSEQ multiplex PCR. The table includes approximately 150,000 clones, about 85% detected once. The CDR3 is 15 amino acids. CDR1 and CDR2 (germline): SNHLY, FYNNEI. The V end was cut by 6 bases, the J end by 4 bases, with 18 bases between. Material: peripheral blood. The clonotype comes from a human donor with acute or convalescent COVID-19. The donor label of this sample is uncertain. The chain employs TRBV2 and TRBJ1-2; no definite D call. The CDR3, as DNA: TGTGCCAGCAGGGACCTCGAGGGCCGCCTCTATGGCTACACCTTC. This gives the protein CASRDLEGRLYGYTF.